This T cell receptor (beta chain) was identified in a study of shared clonotypes between healthy human individuals. The repertoire was sequenced with immunoSEQ multiplex PCR; TCRdb's copy has only in-frame clones and lacks some. The sample yields more than 2 million clones, just under 95% seen once. Study-wide results and limits: The sampled material consisted only of blood, and tissue repertoires are likely to differ.

CD8 cells classed as naive were CD45RO-negative and positively selected for CCR7, excluding terminally differentiated effector memory CD45RA+ cells. Donors, without exception, were Caucasian adults residing in Nashville, Tennessee. As to this clone: What it recognizes is unknown.

Germline assignment: CDR1 SNHLY and CDR2 FYNNEI. With 3 bases removed from V and 10 bases from J, the gap between germline ends came to 13 bases. The CDR3 runs to 13 residues. This TCR came from a man younger than 35 in good health. Some clones in this sample may be carry-over from other donors' samples. This chain uses TRBV2 with TRBJ2-1; D possibly uses TRBD1 or TRBD2 (5 bases each). Input material: naive CD8+ T cells from PBMCs. Here the CDR3 reads CASSESGPSEQFF. The CDR3 DNA follows: TGTGCCAGCAGTGAGTCGGGGCCTAGCGAGCAGTTCTTC.